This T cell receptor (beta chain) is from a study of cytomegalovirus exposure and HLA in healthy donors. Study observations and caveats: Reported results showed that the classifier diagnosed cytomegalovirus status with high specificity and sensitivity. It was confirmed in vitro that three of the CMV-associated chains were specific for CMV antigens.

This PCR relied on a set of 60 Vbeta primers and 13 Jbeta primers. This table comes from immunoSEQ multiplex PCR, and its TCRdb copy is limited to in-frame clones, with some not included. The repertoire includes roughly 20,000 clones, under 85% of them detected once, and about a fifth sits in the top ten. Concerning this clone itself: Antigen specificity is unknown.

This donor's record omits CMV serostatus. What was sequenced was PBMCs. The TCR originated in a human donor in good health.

The CDR3 loop reads CASSHVLVGTGGTDTQYF. The CDR3 DNA sequence: TGCGCCAGCAGCCACGTTTTGGTAGGGACAGGGGGCACAGATACGCAGTATTTT. The chain uses TRBV4-1 and TRBJ2-3; 10 nucleotides match TRBD1. The CDR3 spans 18 residues. J lost 1 base, V lost 3 bases, and 10 bases had no gene match. The V gene's germline CDR1 is MGHRA and CDR2 YSYEKL.